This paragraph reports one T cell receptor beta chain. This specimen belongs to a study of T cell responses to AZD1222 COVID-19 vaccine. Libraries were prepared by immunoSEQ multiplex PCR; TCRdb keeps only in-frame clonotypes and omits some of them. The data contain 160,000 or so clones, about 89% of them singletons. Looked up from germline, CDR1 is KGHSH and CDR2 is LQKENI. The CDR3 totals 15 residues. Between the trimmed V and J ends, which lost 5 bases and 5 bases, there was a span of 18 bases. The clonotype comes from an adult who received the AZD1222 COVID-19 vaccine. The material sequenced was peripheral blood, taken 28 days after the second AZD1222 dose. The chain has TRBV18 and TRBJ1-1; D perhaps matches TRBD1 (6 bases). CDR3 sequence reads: CASSGTGSFVTEAFF. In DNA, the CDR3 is TGTGCCAGCTCAGGAACAGGGAGTTTCGTTACTGAAGCTTTCTTT. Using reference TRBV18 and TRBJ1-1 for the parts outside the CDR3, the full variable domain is NAGVMQNPRHLVRRRGQEARLRCSPMKGHSHVYWYRQLPEEGLKFMVYLQKENIIDESGMPKERFSAEFPKEGPSILRIQQVVRGDSAAYFCASSGTGSFVTEAFFGQGTRLTVV.